This is a list of T cell receptor beta chains from one sample in a study of post-analysis software for immune sequencing data. TCRdb reanalysed the PCR reads using MiXCR and keeps one entry per CDR3 protein. The profile covers some 690,000 distinct CDR3 sequences, with approximately 60% appearing a single time and around 11% taken by the ten largest. The sample taken for sequencing was blood. These receptors all stem from a girl aged 2 to 9 with multiple sclerosis. Both conserved end residues are part of each CDR3. The D gene is left open where the match is weak. For some rows the clone size is stated as once, few or many, or as a class when expanded; others skip it.

DNA: TGTGCCAGCAGCTTACGCGAGGGAAGAGGGCCCACTGAAGCTTTCTTT
CDR3: CASSLREGRGPTEAFF
J: TRBJ1-1
V: TRBV7-3
size: .
D: .

DNA: TGTGCCAGCAGTGAAGCAGGGGACCCCTACGAGCAGTACTTC
CDR3: CASSEAGDPYEQYF
J: TRBJ2-7
V: TRBV6-1
size: .
D: .

DNA: TGTGCCAGCAGCCAAACCCAGGCGGGGCTCTACGAGCAGTACTTC
CDR3: CASSQTQAGLYEQYF
J: TRBJ2-7
V: TRBV3-1
size: .
D: .

DNA: TGTGCCAGCAGCCATCGACTAGCGGGTTACAATGAGCAGTTCTTC
CDR3: CASSHRLAGYNEQFF
J: TRBJ2-1
V: TRBV3-1
size: .
D: TRBD2

DNA: TGCAGTGCTAGAGATCCTCTAGCGGGGGGGCCGGATACGCAGTATTTT
CDR3: CSARDPLAGGPDTQYF
J: TRBJ2-3
V: TRBV20-1
size: .
D: TRBD2

DNA: TGTGCCAGCAGTGCAGTTCGGGACAGGGGAGACTCACCCCTCCACTTT
CDR3: CASSAVRDRGDSPLHF
J: TRBJ1-6
V: TRBV2
size: .
D: TRBD1

DNA: TGTGCCAGCAGCGTATTTCTAGCGGGGGGCAACAATGAGCAGTTCTTC
CDR3: CASSVFLAGGNNEQFF
J: TRBJ2-1
V: TRBV2
size: few
D: TRBD2

DNA: TGCGCCAGCAGCCGACGGTCAACCGTGACAGATACGCAGTATTTT
CDR3: CASSRRSTVTDTQYF
J: TRBJ2-3
V: TRBV5-1
size: .
D: .

DNA: TGTGCCAGCAGCGTAGTCCAGGGTACGCAGTATTTT
CDR3: CASSVVQGTQYF
J: TRBJ2-3
V: TRBV9
size: .
D: .

DNA: TGTGCCAGCAGTTACTCTGACAACACTGAAGCTTTCTTT
CDR3: CASSYSDNTEAFF
J: TRBJ1-1
V: TRBV6-2/TRBV6-3
size: .
D: .

DNA: TGTGCCAGCAGTTACTCCGCGGGATCCTCCGAGCAGTACTTC
CDR3: CASSYSAGSSEQYF
J: TRBJ2-7
V: TRBV6-2/TRBV6-3
size: .
D: .

DNA: TGTGCCAGCAGCTTGCGGGTGAGCTCCTACGAGCAGTACTTC
CDR3: CASSLRVSSYEQYF
J: TRBJ2-7
V: TRBV5-6
size: .
D: .

DNA: TGTGCCAGCAGCTTCGGCGGGAACTCCTACAATGAGCAGTTCTTC
CDR3: CASSFGGNSYNEQFF
J: TRBJ2-1
V: TRBV7-3
size: .
D: .

DNA: TGTGCCATCACACGGGGGAACTACAATGAGCAGTTCTTC
CDR3: CAITRGNYNEQFF
J: TRBJ2-1
V: TRBV10-3
size: .
D: .

DNA: TGTGCCAGCAGCTTCGCCGCCGGGTCTTCCTACAATGAGCAGTTCTTC
CDR3: CASSFAAGSSYNEQFF
J: TRBJ2-1
V: TRBV7-6
size: few
D: .

DNA: TGTGCCAGCAGTTTAGGGGCTAGCGGGGAGGGATACAATGAGCAGTTCTTC
CDR3: CASSLGASGEGYNEQFF
J: TRBJ2-1
V: TRBV12-3/TRBV12-4
size: .
D: TRBD2

DNA: TGCAGCGTTGAAGTGGGGGGACAGGAACCCTACAAGCAGTACTTC
CDR3: CSVEVGGQEPYKQYF
J: TRBJ2-7
V: TRBV29-1
size: .
D: TRBD1

DNA: TGTGCCAGCAGTGGTACAGGGGACTACAATGAGCAGTTCTTC
CDR3: CASSGTGDYNEQFF
J: TRBJ2-1
V: TRBV6-4
size: few
D: TRBD1

DNA: TGTGCCAGCAGCTTAGTCGGCAGGGGCACTAACTATGGCTACACCTTC
CDR3: CASSLVGRGTNYGYTF
J: TRBJ1-2
V: TRBV7-2
size: .
D: .

DNA: TGTGCCAGCAGCCAAGACGTGCCGGGGAGGGTCTCTGGGGCCAACGTCCTGACTTTC
CDR3: CASSQDVPGRVSGANVLTF
J: TRBJ2-6
V: TRBV4-2
size: .
D: TRBD2

DNA: TGTGCCAGCAGTGAGGGACTAGCGGGATTAGGCTACGAGCAGTACTTC
CDR3: CASSEGLAGLGYEQYF
J: TRBJ2-7
V: TRBV2
size: .
D: TRBD2

DNA: TGTGCCAGCAGCTCGTGGACAGTTTCGTACGAGCAGTACTTC
CDR3: CASSSWTVSYEQYF
J: TRBJ2-7
V: TRBV5-6
size: few
D: .

DNA: TGTGCCAGCAGTTCCTTAGGGTTTGGGGTATCAAATGAGCAGTTCTTC
CDR3: CASSSLGFGVSNEQFF
J: TRBJ2-1
V: TRBV27
size: few
D: .

DNA: TGTGCCAGCAGCAAACGGAGGGAACGGCGCTACAATGAGCAGTTCTTC
CDR3: CASSKRRERRYNEQFF
J: TRBJ2-1
V: TRBV21-1
size: once
D: .

DNA: TGTGCCAGCAGGGGGACAGGGAGGACCTACAATGAGCAGTTCTTC
CDR3: CASRGTGRTYNEQFF
J: TRBJ2-1
V: TRBV6-1
size: .
D: TRBD1

DNA: TGCAGCGTAGTCATACAGGAGGATCAGCCCCAGCATTTT
CDR3: CSVVIQEDQPQHF
J: TRBJ1-5
V: TRBV29-1
size: .
D: .

DNA: TGTGCCAGCAGCTTAGATGTAGCAAATGAGCAGTTCTTC
CDR3: CASSLDVANEQFF
J: TRBJ2-1
V: TRBV11-2
size: .
D: .

DNA: TGTGCCAGCAGCTCGGGGACGAGAAACTACAATGAGCAGTTCTTC
CDR3: CASSSGTRNYNEQFF
J: TRBJ2-1
V: TRBV7-3
size: .
D: .

DNA: TGCAGTGCTAGAGGCTTCACGAGCGGGGGGGCCCGGGCCTACAATGAGCAGTTCTTC
CDR3: CSARGFTSGGARAYNEQFF
J: TRBJ2-1
V: TRBV20-1
size: .
D: TRBD2

DNA: TGTGCCAGCAGCGTACAGGGTCAGCCCCAGCATTTT
CDR3: CASSVQGQPQHF
J: TRBJ1-5
V: TRBV12-3/TRBV12-4
size: .
D: .

DNA: TGTGCTAGTGGTTTTTCCGGGACAGGGTCCTATAGCAATCAGCCCCAGCATTTT
CDR3: CASGFSGTGSYSNQPQHF
J: TRBJ1-5
V: TRBV12-5
size: few
D: TRBD1

DNA: TGTGCCAGCAGCTCCTTTACTAGGGGGTGGATTCAGTACTTC
CDR3: CASSSFTRGWIQYF
J: TRBJ2-4
V: TRBV7-2
size: .
D: .

DNA: TGCAGTGCTAGCTATGTGGGCGGGCCGGCGGGCACTGAAGCTTTCTTT
CDR3: CSASYVGGPAGTEAFF
J: TRBJ1-1
V: TRBV20-1
size: .
D: .

DNA: TGTGCCAGCGGACCGAATAACAAAGAGACCCAGTACTTC
CDR3: CASGPNNKETQYF
J: TRBJ2-5
V: TRBV9
size: .
D: .

DNA: TGCAGCGTTGGACGGCAGGTGAACACTGAAGCTTTCTTT
CDR3: CSVGRQVNTEAFF
J: TRBJ1-1
V: TRBV29-1
size: .
D: .

DNA: TGTGCCAGCAGTTTAGGGGTCAGGGCCCACCAGATCCTAGCGGGAGTTCCCGGTGAGCAGTTCTTC
CDR3: CASSLGVRAHQILAGVPGEQFF
J: TRBJ2-1
V: TRBV12-3/TRBV12-4
size: few
D: TRBD2

DNA: TGTGCCAGCAGTGATTACGACCAGAGTATAAAAGGCTACACCTTC
CDR3: CASSDYDQSIKGYTF
J: TRBJ1-2
V: TRBV6-4
size: few
D: .

DNA: TGTGCCAGCAGTCAGGGACAGGGATCACCCCTCCACTTT
CDR3: CASSQGQGSPLHF
J: TRBJ1-6
V: TRBV7-2
size: .
D: TRBD1

DNA: TGCGCCAGCAGTGACCCGGGACAGGGGGTGAACGAGCAGTACTTC
CDR3: CASSDPGQGVNEQYF
J: TRBJ2-7
V: TRBV10-1
size: few
D: TRBD1

DNA: TGTGCCAGCAGTGTCGGACAGGGAGGCTATGGCTACACCTTC
CDR3: CASSVGQGGYGYTF
J: TRBJ1-2
V: TRBV12-3/TRBV12-4
size: .
D: TRBD1

DNA: TGTGCCAGCAGCTCGGGACTAGCGGGGTTCAATGAGCAGTTCTTC
CDR3: CASSSGLAGFNEQFF
J: TRBJ2-1
V: TRBV7-9
size: few
D: TRBD2

DNA: TGCAGTGCTAGAGATCCCTGGACTAGCGGGTCCGGGGAGCTGTTTTTT
CDR3: CSARDPWTSGSGELFF
J: TRBJ2-2
V: TRBV20-1
size: .
D: TRBD2

DNA: TGTGCCAGCAGCCAAGGCGGGAGGCCCTACGAGCAGTACTTC
CDR3: CASSQGGRPYEQYF
J: TRBJ2-7
V: TRBV3-1
size: few
D: TRBD2

DNA: TGTGCCAGCAGCGCACAGCGGGACAGCGCTAACTATGGCTACACCTTC
CDR3: CASSAQRDSANYGYTF
J: TRBJ1-2
V: TRBV7-6
size: .
D: TRBD1

DNA: TGCAGTGCTAGAGATGACGGGGTTGGAGAGACCCAGTACTTC
CDR3: CSARDDGVGETQYF
J: TRBJ2-5
V: TRBV20-1
size: .
D: .

DNA: TGTGCCAGCAGCCAAGATCGAGGGGGAACCCTGGGGGAGCAGTACTTC
CDR3: CASSQDRGGTLGEQYF
J: TRBJ2-4
V: TRBV4-2
size: once
D: .

DNA: TGCGCCAGCAGCAGGACCCTCCTGGATGAGCAGTTCTTC
CDR3: CASSRTLLDEQFF
J: TRBJ2-1
V: TRBV5-1
size: .
D: .

DNA: TGCGCCAGCAGCCAAGATGAGGGCTCCGGCACAGATACGCAGTATTTT
CDR3: CASSQDEGSGTDTQYF
J: TRBJ2-3
V: TRBV4-1
size: .
D: .

DNA: TGTGCCAGCAGCTCCCGGGGGAGGGGTGGTGAGCAGTTCTTC
CDR3: CASSSRGRGGEQFF
J: TRBJ2-1
V: TRBV7-2
size: many
D: TRBD2

DNA: TGTGCCAGCAGAGACGGACACTTCTCCACAGATACGCAGTATTTT
CDR3: CASRDGHFSTDTQYF
J: TRBJ2-3
V: TRBV12-3/TRBV12-4
size: few
D: .

DNA: TGTGCCAGCAGTTTGGAACCGCGGGGACCTACGTTGAGCGGGGAGCTGTTTTTT
CDR3: CASSLEPRGPTLSGELFF
J: TRBJ2-2
V: TRBV27
size: few
D: .

DNA: TGTGCCAGCAGCTCGTGGGACGGTTCCTACGAGCAGTACTTC
CDR3: CASSSWDGSYEQYF
J: TRBJ2-7
V: TRBV7-2
size: .
D: .

DNA: TGTGCCAGCAGCCAGAGGACTAGCGGGACTTACAATGAGCAGTTCTTC
CDR3: CASSQRTSGTYNEQFF
J: TRBJ2-1
V: TRBV3-1
size: .
D: TRBD2

DNA: TGTGCCAGCAGCCAAACCCCAACGGGGATCAGAGGTAACAATGAGCAGTTCTTC
CDR3: CASSQTPTGIRGNNEQFF
J: TRBJ2-1
V: TRBV3-1
size: .
D: .

DNA: TGTGCCAGCAGCTTAGCGAGAAGGGAAGAGACCCAGTACTTC
CDR3: CASSLARREETQYF
J: TRBJ2-5
V: TRBV7-9
size: once
D: .

DNA: TGTGCCAGCAGACGGCAATCCTATGGCTACACCTTC
CDR3: CASRRQSYGYTF
J: TRBJ1-2
V: TRBV2
size: .
D: .

DNA: TGCAGTGCTAAGACGCAGGGGACCGGGGAGCTGTTTTTT
CDR3: CSAKTQGTGELFF
J: TRBJ2-2
V: TRBV20-1
size: .
D: .

DNA: TGCGCCAGCAGCCCTATGACAGGGCGCCACGAGCAGTACTTC
CDR3: CASSPMTGRHEQYF
J: TRBJ2-7
V: TRBV4-1
size: few
D: TRBD1

DNA: TGCGCCAGCAGGGACCCTCTAAGGGGGCCTAGGGACACTGAAGCTTTCTTT
CDR3: CASRDPLRGPRDTEAFF
J: TRBJ1-1
V: TRBV10-2
size: .
D: TRBD1